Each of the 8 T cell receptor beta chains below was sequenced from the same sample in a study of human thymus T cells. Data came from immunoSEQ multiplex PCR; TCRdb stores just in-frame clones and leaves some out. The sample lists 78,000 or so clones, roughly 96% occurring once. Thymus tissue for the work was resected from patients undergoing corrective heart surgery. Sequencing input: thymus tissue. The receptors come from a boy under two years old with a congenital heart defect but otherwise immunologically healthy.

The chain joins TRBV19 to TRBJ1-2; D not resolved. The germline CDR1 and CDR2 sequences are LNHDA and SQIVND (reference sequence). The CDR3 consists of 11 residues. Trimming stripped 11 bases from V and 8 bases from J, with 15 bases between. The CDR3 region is CASLDEEGYTF. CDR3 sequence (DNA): TGTGCCTCCCTGGACGAAGAAGGCTACACCTTC.

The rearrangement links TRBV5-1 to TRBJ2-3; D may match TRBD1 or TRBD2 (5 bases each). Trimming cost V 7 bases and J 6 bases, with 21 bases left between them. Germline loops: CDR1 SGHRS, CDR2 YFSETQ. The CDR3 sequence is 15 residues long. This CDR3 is CASSGAEPHRDTQYF. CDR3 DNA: TGCGCCAGCTCCGGAGCGGAACCGCACAGGGATACGCAGTATTTT.

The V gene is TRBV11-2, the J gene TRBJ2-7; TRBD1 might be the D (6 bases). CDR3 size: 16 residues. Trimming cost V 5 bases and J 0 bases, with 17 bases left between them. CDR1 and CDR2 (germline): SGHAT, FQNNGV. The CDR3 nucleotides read TGTGCCAGCAGCGGAGGACAGAAGACTACCTCCTACGAGCAGTACTTC. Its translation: CASSGGQKTTSYEQYF.

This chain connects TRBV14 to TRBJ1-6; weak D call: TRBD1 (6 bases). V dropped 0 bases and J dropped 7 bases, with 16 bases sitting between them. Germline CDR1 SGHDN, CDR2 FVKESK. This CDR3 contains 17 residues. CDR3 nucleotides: TGTGCCAGCAGCCAAGATCGTGGTCGGCAGGGGAATTCACCCCTCCACTTT. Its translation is CASSQDRGRQGNSPLHF.

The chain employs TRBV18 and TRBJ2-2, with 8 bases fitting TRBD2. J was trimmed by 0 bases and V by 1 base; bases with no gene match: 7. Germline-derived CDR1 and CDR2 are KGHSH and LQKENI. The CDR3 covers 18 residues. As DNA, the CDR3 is TGTGCCAGCTCACCACGGTGGCTAGCGGGCGCGAACACCGGGGAGCTGTTTTTT. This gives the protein CASSPRWLAGANTGELFF.

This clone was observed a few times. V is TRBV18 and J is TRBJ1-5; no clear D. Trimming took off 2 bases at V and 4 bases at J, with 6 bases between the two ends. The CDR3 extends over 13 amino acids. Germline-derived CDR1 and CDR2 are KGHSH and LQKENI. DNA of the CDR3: TGTGCCAGCTCACCAGAACAAAATCAGCCCCAGCATTTT. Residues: CASSPEQNQPQHF.

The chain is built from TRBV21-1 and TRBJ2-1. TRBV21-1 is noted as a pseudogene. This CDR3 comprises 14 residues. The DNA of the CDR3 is TGTGCCAGCAGCAAAAAAGGTCTCCACAATGAGCAGTTCTTC. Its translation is CASSKKGLHNEQFF.

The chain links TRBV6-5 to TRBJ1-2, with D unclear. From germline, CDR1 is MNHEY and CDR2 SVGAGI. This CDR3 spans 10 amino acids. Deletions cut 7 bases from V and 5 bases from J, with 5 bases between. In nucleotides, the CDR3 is TGTGCCAGCACGGCATATGGCTACACCTTC. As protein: CASTAYGYTF.